These 22 T cell receptor beta chains originate from one sample sequenced in a study of blood T cell repertoires in COVID-19. TCRdb's copy holds only in-frame clones and misses some; the assay was immunoSEQ multiplex PCR. The data contain fewer than 90,000 clones, 70% to 90% of them singletons. The sample consisted of peripheral blood. The receptors derive from a man at least 80 years old in a cohort sampled during active COVID-19.

V is TRBV5-1 and J is TRBJ2-7; D is undetermined. The V and J ends lost 4 bases and 6 bases respectively, with 17 bases between them. Germline V gene sequence: CDR1 SGHRS, CDR2 YFSETQ. This CDR3 is built from 14 residues. CDR3: CASSATTSTTEQYF. CDR3 sequence (DNA): TGCGCCAGCAGCGCCACTACCTCAACTACCGAGCAGTACTTC.

This clone appeared once. The V gene is TRBV24-1, the J gene TRBJ2-1; a weak D match, TRBD2 (5 bases). The germline CDR1 and CDR2 sequences are KGHDR and SFDVKD. This CDR3 spans 14 amino acids. V lost 5 bases to trimming and J lost 5 bases, with 12 bases between them. The CDR3 DNA is TGTGCCACCAGTGCCCCTAGCACAAACAATGAGCAGTTCTTC. This encodes CATSAPSTNNEQFF.

This clone was recorded once. This chain uses TRBV28 with TRBJ1-4; tentatively, D is TRBD1 (5 bases). The CDR3 contains 15 residues. Germline-derived CDR1 and CDR2 are MDHEN and SYDVKM. Trimming cost V 8 bases and J 5 bases, with 18 bases left between them. The DNA of the CDR3 is TGTGCCAGCTCGTTAGGGGCCAGCCCGAATGAAAAACTGTTTTTT. It specifies CASSLGASPNEKLFF.

In its sample, this clone was seen once. The chain uses TRBV19 and TRBJ1-5, with D tentatively TRBD1 (5 bases). Germline lookup yields CDR1 LNHDA and CDR2 SQIVND (reference sequence). V was pared by 7 bases and J by 11 bases, with 15 bases between. The CDR3 has 12 residues. The CDR3 loop is CASTGAGGAQHF. The DNA for the CDR3 is TGTGCCAGTACCGGGGCAGGAGGGGCCCAGCATTTT.

V and J are TRBV9 and TRBJ2-1, with no clear D. Germline lookup yields CDR1 SGDLS and CDR2 YYNGEE. V was shortened by 0 bases and J by 9 bases, with 22 bases between the two germline ends. CDR3 length equals 17 residues. The CDR3: CASSVVTDLRNSGEQFF. CDR3 sequence (DNA): TGTGCCAGCAGCGTAGTGACTGACCTCCGCAATTCGGGTGAGCAGTTCTTC.

V is TRBV28 and J is TRBJ2-2; 7 nucleotides align to TRBD1. V shed 5 bases and J 0 bases; nucleotides not matched to a gene: 3. CDR1 is MDHEN, CDR2 SYDVKM, per germline. The CDR3 consists of 15 residues. The CDR3 protein is CASSNGQANTGELFF. CDR3 DNA: TGTGCCAGCAGTAACGGACAGGCGAACACCGGGGAGCTGTTTTTT.

The J gene is TRBJ2-5, the V gene TRBV29-1; 7 bases align to TRBD1. CDR1 SQVTM and CDR2 ANQGSEA come from the germline V gene. J lost 4 bases, V lost 6 bases, and 5 bases had no gene match. The CDR3 loop spans 12 amino acids. CDR3 sequence: CSVDAGGETQYF. Written as DNA, the CDR3 is TGCAGCGTCGACGCAGGGGGAGAGACCCAGTACTTC.

V and J are TRBV14 and TRBJ2-1; the D is unclear. The CDR3 totals 12 residues. The germline V and J ends were trimmed by 1 base and 14 bases, with 12 bases remaining between them. Germline values: CDR1 SGHDN, CDR2 FVKESK. The CDR3 coding sequence is TGTGCCAGCAGCCAAGGTTTTGGCTCAAAGTTCTTC. Residues: CASSQGFGSKFF.

This clone was observed a single time. The DNA for the CDR3 is TGTGCCAGCAGCTCAGGGGGCCAAGAGACCCAGTACTTC. Residues: CASSSGGQETQYF. The V call is TRBV12-3 or TRBV12-4, the J call TRBJ2-5; 7 bases agree with TRBD1. The V gene end was trimmed by 6 bases and the J gene end by 1 base; junction bases not matched to a gene: 2. This CDR3 is built from 13 residues.

The V call is TRBV7-2, the J call TRBJ1-1; 8 bases align to TRBD1. CDR3 length: 14 amino acids. The germline CDR1 and CDR2 sequences are SGHTA and FQGNSA. J was trimmed by 0 bases and V by 3 bases; bases with no gene match: 0. Written as DNA, the CDR3 is TGTGCCAGCAGCTTGGGACAGGTGAACACTGAAGCTTTCTTT. It encodes CASSLGQVNTEAFF.

This clone was observed a handful of times. At one end the junction does not follow the germline gene, possibly because of a read error. The genes are TRBV25-1 and TRBJ1-4; D not resolved. The CDR3 contains 12 residues. The germline gives CDR1 MGHDK, CDR2 SYGVNS. The CDR3 DNA reads TGTGCCAGCAGTGACCCTAAAGAAAAACTGTTTTTT. It is translated as CASSDPKEKLFF.

The genes are TRBV19 and TRBJ1-5; D perhaps matches TRBD1 (5 bases). Germline V gene lookup returns CDR1 LNHDA and CDR2 SQIVND (reference sequence). This CDR3 has 13 residues. Trimming took off 7 bases at V and 7 bases at J, with 14 bases between the two ends. This chain's CDR3 is CASTFGGAQPQHF. Written as DNA, the CDR3 is TGTGCCAGTACCTTCGGGGGAGCCCAGCCCCAGCATTTT. The full variable domain, in which reference TRBV19 and TRBJ1-5 provide the parts outside the CDR3, is DGGITQSPKYLFRKEGQNVTLSCEQNLNHDAMYWYRQDPGQGLRLIYYSQIVNDFQKGDIAEGYSVSREKKESFPLTVTSAQKNPTAFYLCASTFGGAQPQHFGDGTRLSIL.

The gene calls are TRBV11-1 and TRBJ2-7; D ambiguous. Deletions cut 5 bases from V and 0 bases from J, with 5 bases between. CDR1 and CDR2 from the germline V gene are SGHAT and FQDESV (reference sequence). The CDR3 covers 12 residues. CDR3 in amino acids: CASSRSSYEQYF. In DNA form, the CDR3 reads TGTGCCAGCAGCCGCAGCTCCTACGAGCAGTACTTC.

V usage is TRBV6-5 and J usage is TRBJ2-7; maybe TRBD1 (5 bases). From germline, CDR1 is MNHEY and CDR2 SVGAGI. Trimming pared 10 bases from V and 3 bases from J, leaving 16 bases between. There are 13 residues in the CDR3. CDR3 sequence: CATQGPTGYEQYV. CDR3 DNA: TGTGCCACCCAGGGTCCGACGGGCTACGAGCAGTACGTC.

This clone was recorded once. V usage is TRBV7-3 and J usage is TRBJ1-1; D remains unclear. The CDR3 runs 13 residues. V was trimmed by 2 bases and J by 1 base, leaving 5 bases between them. The germline V gene encodes CDR1 SGHTA and CDR2 FQGTGA. The CDR3 DNA is TGTGCCAGCAGCTTAGGCCAGAACACTGAAGCTTTCTTT. This translates into CASSLGQNTEAFF.

The V gene is TRBV27, the J gene TRBJ2-3, with 11 positions matching TRBD2. V shed 3 bases and J 5 bases; nucleotides not matched to a gene: 1. The germline gives CDR1 MNHEY, CDR2 SMNVEV (reference sequence). The CDR3 has 14 residues. The CDR3 loop is CASSFLAGGDTQYF. The CDR3 DNA follows: TGTGCCAGCAGTTTCCTAGCGGGGGGAGATACGCAGTATTTT.

CDR3 region: CSVLADPNEKLFF. As DNA, the CDR3 is TGCAGCGTTCTAGCGGACCCTAATGAAAAACTGTTTTTT. The V call is TRBV29-1, the J call TRBJ1-4; no firm D call. The length of the CDR3 is 13 residues. Deletions cut 5 bases from V and 3 bases from J, with 10 bases between. Per germline, CDR1 SQVTM and CDR2 ANQGSEA.

The rearrangement uses TRBV7-8 and TRBJ2-1, with TRBD2 identical over 11 bases. Germline-derived CDR1 and CDR2 are SGHVS and FQNEAQ. CDR3 length: 14 residues. The J segment lost 5 bases and the V segment lost 7 bases, leaving 4 bases of the junction unmatched. The CDR3 DNA reads as TGTGCCAGCACCTTGGGACTAGCGGACAATGAGCAGTTCTTC. It specifies CASTLGLADNEQFF.

The chain links TRBV4-3 to TRBJ1-2, with 7 bases identical to TRBD1. The germline V gene encodes CDR1 LGHNA and CDR2 YSLEER. The CDR3 consists of 14 residues. V shed 0 bases, J shed 4 bases, and the junction held 2 bases outside the gene matches. For the CDR3, the DNA is TGCGCCAGCAGCCAAGAGCAGGGGGGCTATGGCTACACCTTC. Encoded protein: CASSQEQGGYGYTF.

V and J are TRBV20-1 and TRBJ1-2; a weak D match, TRBD1 (6 bases). This CDR3 region has 13 residues. V was shortened by 3 bases and J by 7 bases, with 15 bases between the two germline ends. Germline CDR1 reads DFQATT; CDR2 reads SNEGSKA (reference sequence). The CDR3 DNA follows: TGCAGTGCTAGTTCACACAGGGAAGGTGGCTACACCTTC. It is translated as CSASSHREGGYTF.

This clone showed up just a few times. J is TRBJ1-1 and V is TRBV19; D remains unclear. Germline V gene data show CDR1 as LNHDA and CDR2 as SQIVND (reference sequence). The CDR3 has 13 residues. V shed 0 bases and J shed 0 bases, with 2 bases lying between them. Here the CDR3 DNA reads TGTGCCAGTAGTATAGATATGAACACTGAAGCTTTCTTT. Translating gives CASSIDMNTEAFF.

This clone has a single count. V gene TRBV5-1 combines with J gene TRBJ1-5; weak D call: TRBD1 (6 bases). The length of the CDR3 is 14 residues. V was shortened by 4 bases and J by 4 bases, with 12 bases between the two germline ends. Germline V lookup: CDR1 SGHRS, CDR2 YFSETQ. CDR3 bases: TGCGCCAGCAGCCCGGACAGTCCTAATCAGCCCCAGCATTTT. As protein: CASSPDSPNQPQHF.